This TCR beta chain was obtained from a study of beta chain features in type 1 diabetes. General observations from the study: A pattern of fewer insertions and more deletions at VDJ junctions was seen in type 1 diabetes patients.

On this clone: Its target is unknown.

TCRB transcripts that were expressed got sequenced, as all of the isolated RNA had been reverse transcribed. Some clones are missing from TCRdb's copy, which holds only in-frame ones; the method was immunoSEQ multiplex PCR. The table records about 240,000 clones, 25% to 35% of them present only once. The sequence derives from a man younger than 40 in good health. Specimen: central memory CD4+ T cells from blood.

CDR3: CASKAEGTVSYEQYF. The CDR3 bases are TGTGCCAGCAAGGCAGAAGGGACAGTCTCCTACGAGCAGTACTTC. This chain uses TRBV11-2 with TRBJ2-7; TRBD1 aligns across 7 bases. CDR3 length: 15 amino acids. Germline CDR1 reads SGHAT; CDR2 reads FQNNGV. The junction had 9 bases not matched to a gene; V was cut back by 7 bases and J by 0 bases.